This T cell receptor (beta chain) was obtained from a study of T cells in Graves' hyperthyroidism and ophthalmopathy. At the level of the study: The authors collected peripheral blood at initial diagnosis, before any treatment.

Study-level results: Blood also held most thyroid clonotypes expanded beyond 0.001.

Each person with ophthalmopathy scored at least 3 on the Clinical Activity Score, reached NOSPECS grade 4 or higher, and had been ill under 3 months. Germline V lookup: CDR1 LNHDA, CDR2 SQIVND (reference sequence). V lost 7 bases, J lost 0 bases, and 9 bases lay in between. This CDR3 has 14 residues. This clonotype was seen at least ten times. The antigen is undetermined. There were TCR beta CDR3 regions amplified from RNA transcripts. The primer set for the first-round RT-PCR of the TCR CDR3 was HTBI. TCRdb redid the calling of the multiplex PCR reads with MiXCR, one entry per CDR3 protein. The data contain hundreds of thousands of distinct CDR3 sequences, approximately 15% of them singletons.

The sample comprised blood. The TCR sequence derives from a middle-aged woman with Graves' ophthalmopathy. The V gene is TRBV19, the J gene TRBJ2-2; unclear D gene. CDR3 coding DNA: TGTGCCAGTAACAACGCACCGAACACCGGGGAGCTGTTTTTT. Protein sequence: CASNNAPNTGELFF. Using reference TRBV19 and TRBJ2-2 for the parts outside the CDR3, the full variable domain is DGGITQSPKYLFRKEGQNVTLSCEQNLNHDAMYWYRQDPGQGLRLIYYSQIVNDFQKGDIAEGYSVSREKKESFPLTVTSAQKNPTAFYLCASNNAPNTGELFFGEGSRLTVL.